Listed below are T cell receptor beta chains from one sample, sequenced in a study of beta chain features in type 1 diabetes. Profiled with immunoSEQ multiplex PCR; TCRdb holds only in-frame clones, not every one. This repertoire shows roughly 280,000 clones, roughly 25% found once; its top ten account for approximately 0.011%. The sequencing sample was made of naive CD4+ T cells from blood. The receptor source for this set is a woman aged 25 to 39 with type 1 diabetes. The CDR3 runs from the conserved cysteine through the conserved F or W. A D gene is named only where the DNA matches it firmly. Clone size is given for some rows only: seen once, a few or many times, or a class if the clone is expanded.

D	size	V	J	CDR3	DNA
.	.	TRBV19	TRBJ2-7	CASWGGSEQYF	TGTGCCAGCTGGGGTGGGAGCGAGCAGTACTTC
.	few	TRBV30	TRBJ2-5	CAWSMGAKETQYF	TGTGCCTGGAGTATGGGGGCGAAAGAGACCCAGTACTTC
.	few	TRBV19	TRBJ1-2	CASSIDAGRGGYTF	TGTGCCAGTAGTATCGATGCCGGTCGGGGAGGCTACACCTTC
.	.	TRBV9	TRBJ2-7	CASSPQGTPSYEQYF	TGTGCCAGCAGCCCCCAGGGGACACCCTCCTACGAGCAGTACTTC
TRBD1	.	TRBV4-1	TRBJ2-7	CASSHQTGQGSSYEQYF	TGCGCCAGCAGCCACCAAACTGGACAGGGGAGCTCCTACGAGCAGTACTTC
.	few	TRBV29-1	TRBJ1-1	CSVDRGSTEAFF	TGCAGCGTGGATAGAGGGAGCACTGAAGCTTTCTTT
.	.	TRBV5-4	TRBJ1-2	CASSLNTRNYGYTF	TGTGCCAGCAGCTTGAACACACGAAACTATGGCTACACCTTC
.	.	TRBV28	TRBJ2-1	CASRGTVSFDEQFF	TGTGCCAGCCGCGGGACAGTATCCTTTGATGAGCAGTTCTTC
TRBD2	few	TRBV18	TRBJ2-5	CASSPASGTKETQYF	TGTGCCAGCTCACCGGCTAGCGGGACCAAAGAGACCCAGTACTTC
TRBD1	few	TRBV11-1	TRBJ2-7	CASSPTGPEQYF	TGTGCCAGCAGCCCGACAGGGCCCGAGCAGTACTTC
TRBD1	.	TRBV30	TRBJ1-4	CAWRRGHVNEKLFF	TGTGCCTGGAGGAGGGGGCATGTGAATGAAAAACTGTTTTTT
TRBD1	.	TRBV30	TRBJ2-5	CAWSVYPDRDQETQYF	TGTGCCTGGAGTGTCTACCCGGACAGGGACCAGGAGACCCAGTACTTC
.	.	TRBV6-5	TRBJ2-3	CASNPTRGTDTQYF	TGTGCCAGCAACCCGACTAGAGGCACAGATACGCAGTATTTT
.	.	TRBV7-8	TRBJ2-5	CASSIGGGALGQETQYF	TGTGCCAGCAGCATTGGAGGAGGGGCGTTGGGTCAAGAGACCCAGTACTTC
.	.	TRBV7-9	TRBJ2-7	CASSFAGLRSSYEQYF	TGTGCCAGCAGCTTCGCGGGACTCAGGAGCTCCTACGAGCAGTACTTC
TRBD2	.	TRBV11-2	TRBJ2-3	CASSLQAGGLGDTQYF	TGTGCCAGCAGCTTGCAAGCGGGAGGGCTGGGAGATACGCAGTATTTT
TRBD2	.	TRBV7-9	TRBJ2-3	CASNQASGIVADTQYF	TGTGCCAGCAATCAGGCTAGCGGGATAGTTGCAGATACGCAGTATTTT
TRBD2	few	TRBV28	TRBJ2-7	CASSTTEIGEAGKASEQYF	TGTGCCAGCAGTACCACAGAAATTGGGGAAGCGGGAAAGGCCTCCGAGCAGTACTTC
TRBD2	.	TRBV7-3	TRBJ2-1	CASSRAGGDLTMTQFF	TGTGCCAGCAGCCGGGCGGGAGGGGACCTTACAATGACGCAGTTCTTC
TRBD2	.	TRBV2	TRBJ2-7	CASSSGLGPYEQYF	TGTGCCAGCAGCTCAGGACTAGGGCCTTACGAGCAGTACTTC
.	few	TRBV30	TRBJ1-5	CAWSQTFGRPQHF	TGTGCCTGGAGTCAGACTTTTGGTCGGCCCCAGCATTTT
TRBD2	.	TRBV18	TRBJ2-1	CASSPDTSGNNEQFF	TGTGCCAGCTCACCAGATACTAGCGGTAACAATGAGCAGTTCTTC
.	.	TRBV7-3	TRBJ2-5	CASSLMGIQSETQYF	TGTGCCAGCAGCTTAATGGGCATACAGTCGGAGACCCAGTACTTC
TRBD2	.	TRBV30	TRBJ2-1	CASAGLGNEQFF	TGTGCCTCAGCGGGACTAGGGAATGAGCAGTTCTTC
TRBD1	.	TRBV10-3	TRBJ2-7	CAISEDRDSYEQYF	TGTGCCATCAGTGAAGACAGGGATTCCTACGAGCAGTACTTC
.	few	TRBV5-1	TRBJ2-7	CASSFRSGQTYEQYF	TGCGCCAGCAGCTTTAGGTCCGGACAGACCTACGAGCAGTACTTC
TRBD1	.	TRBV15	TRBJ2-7	CATSDQWRQGGYEQYF	TGTGCCACCAGCGACCAATGGCGACAGGGTGGTTACGAGCAGTACTTC
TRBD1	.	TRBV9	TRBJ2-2	CASSALLGTGNTGELFF	TGTGCCAGCAGCGCGCTTTTAGGGACAGGGAACACCGGGGAGCTGTTTTTT
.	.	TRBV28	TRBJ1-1	CASSFESVTEAFF	TGTGCCAGCAGTTTTGAGAGTGTCACTGAAGCTTTCTTT
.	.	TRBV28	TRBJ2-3	CASKVRIADTQYF	TGTGCCAGCAAGGTGAGGATCGCAGATACGCAGTATTTT
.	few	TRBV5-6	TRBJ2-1	CASSFGVADYNEQFF	TGTGCCAGCAGCTTTGGGGTAGCGGACTACAATGAGCAGTTCTTC
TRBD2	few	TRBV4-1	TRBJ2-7	CASSQERREGLYEQYF	TGCGCCAGCAGCCAAGAGAGGCGGGAGGGCCTGTACGAGCAGTACTTC
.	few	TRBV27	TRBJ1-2	CASSLSISTASGYGYTF	TGTGCCAGCAGTTTATCGATATCTACGGCCAGCGGCTATGGCTACACCTTC
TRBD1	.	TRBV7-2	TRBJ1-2	CASSSTGYGYTF	TGTGCCAGCAGCTCGACAGGGTACGGCTACACCTTC
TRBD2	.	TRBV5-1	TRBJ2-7	CASSFTSGSGYEQYF	TGCGCCAGCAGCTTTACTAGCGGGAGTGGTTACGAGCAGTACTTC
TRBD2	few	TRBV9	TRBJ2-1	CASSVDAGGHNEQFF	TGTGCCAGCAGCGTAGATGCGGGAGGTCACAATGAGCAGTTCTTC
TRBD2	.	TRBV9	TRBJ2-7	CASSVWLAGEISYEQYF	TGTGCCAGCAGCGTATGGCTAGCGGGAGAAATCTCCTACGAGCAGTACTTC
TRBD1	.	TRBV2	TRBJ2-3	CASEWTGTGTDTQYF	TGTGCCAGCGAATGGACCGGGACAGGCACAGATACGCAGTATTTT
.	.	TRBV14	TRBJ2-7	CASSQDLVYEQYF	TGTGCCAGCAGCCAAGATCTCGTCTACGAGCAGTACTTC
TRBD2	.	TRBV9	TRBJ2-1	CASSRASGSRDEQFF	TGTGCCAGCAGCAGAGCTAGCGGGAGTAGAGATGAGCAGTTCTTC
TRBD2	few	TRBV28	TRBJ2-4	CASSRLAGGPGVVKNIQYF	TGTGCCAGCAGTCGACTAGCGGGAGGGCCTGGGGTCGTCAAAAACATTCAGTACTTC
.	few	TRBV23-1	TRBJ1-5	CARSGPGNQPQHF	TGCGCCCGGTCCGGTCCGGGCAATCAGCCCCAGCATTTT
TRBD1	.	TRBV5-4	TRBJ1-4	CASSNRTGGNEKLFF	TGTGCCAGCAGCAATCGGACAGGGGGAAATGAAAAACTGTTTTTT
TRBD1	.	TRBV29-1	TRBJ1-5	CSVEDWDSGSNQPQHF	TGCAGCGTTGAAGATTGGGACAGTGGCAGCAATCAGCCCCAGCATTTT
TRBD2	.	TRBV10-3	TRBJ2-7	CATSGPYEQYF	TGTGCCACTAGCGGCCCCTACGAGCAGTACTTC
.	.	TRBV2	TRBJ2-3	CASRSGTSTDTQYF	TGTGCCAGCAGATCAGGGACTAGCACAGATACGCAGTATTTT
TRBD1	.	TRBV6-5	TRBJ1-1	CASSSDRVGNTEAFF	TGTGCCAGCAGTTCGGACAGGGTGGGGAACACTGAAGCTTTCTTT
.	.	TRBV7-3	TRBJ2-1	CASSLHGDNEQFF	TGTGCCAGCAGCTTACATGGAGACAATGAGCAGTTCTTC
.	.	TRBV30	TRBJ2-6	CAWSVQARSVLTF	TGTGCCTGGAGTGTACAGGCCCGTTCGGTCCTGACTTTC
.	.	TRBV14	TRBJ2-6	CASSQAGLSGANVLTF	TGTGCCAGCAGCCAGGCGGGACTCTCTGGGGCCAACGTCCTGACTTTC
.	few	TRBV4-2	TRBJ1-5	CASSQARGNSNQPQHF	TGTGCCAGCAGCCAAGCCCGGGGGAATAGCAATCAGCCCCAGCATTTT
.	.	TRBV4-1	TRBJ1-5	CASSQDEGNNQPQHF	TGCGCCAGCAGCCAAGACGAGGGTAACAATCAGCCCCAGCATTTT
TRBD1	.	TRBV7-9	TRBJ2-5	CASSSPGQGKETQYF	TGTGCCAGCAGCTCGCCGGGACAGGGGAAAGAGACCCAGTACTTC
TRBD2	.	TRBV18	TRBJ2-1	CASSARLAEHNEQFF	TGTGCCAGCTCGGCAAGACTAGCGGAGCACAATGAGCAGTTCTTC
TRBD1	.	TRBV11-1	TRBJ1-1	CASSPTGQGAFF	TGTGCCAGCAGCCCTACGGGACAGGGAGCTTTCTTT
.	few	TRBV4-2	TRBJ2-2	CASSQDGGQSFANTGELFF	TGTGCCAGCAGCCAAGATGGCGGACAGTCGTTCGCGAACACCGGGGAGCTGTTTTTT
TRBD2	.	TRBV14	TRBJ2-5	CASSLRTRSSGSGETQYF	TGTGCCAGCAGCCTACGGACTAGGAGTAGCGGGAGTGGAGAGACCCAGTACTTC